This T cell receptor (beta chain) was recovered during a study of T cell responses to AZD1222 COVID-19 vaccine. Here immunoSEQ multiplex PCR was the method, and the copy in TCRdb shows in-frame clones only, minus some. The data hold roughly 120,000 clones, with about 90% observed a single time. The CDR3 consists of 12 residues. Germline CDR1 LGHDT, CDR2 YNNKEL (reference sequence). Trimming removed 4 bases from V and 4 bases from J, with 7 bases in between. A note on this clone: Its antigen is unidentified.

The study's findings and limits: AZD1222 recipients seropositive at baseline numbered only six. Donors skewed white British and female; clonal diversity was possibly underestimated. Vaccine-associated CD4 TCRs ranged over spike, dominating at 160-218 and 743-854. Within unmutated variant regions lay the reported targets of nearly half of spike-specific TCRs.

Material: peripheral blood, obtained on day 0 of AZD1222 vaccination. The V call is TRBV3-1 (or the pseudogene TRBV3-2), the J call TRBJ2-5; D is uncertain. The sequence was collected from an adult in good health. The CDR3 protein is CASSRGRETQYF. CDR3 DNA sequence: TGTGCCAGCAGCCGCGGTAGAGAGACCCAGTACTTC.